Each of the 4 T cell receptor beta chains below was sequenced from the same sample in a study of T cells in Graves' hyperthyroidism and ophthalmopathy. TCR beta CDR3 regions were amplified from RNA. RT-PCR in the first round (using the HTBI primer set) targeted the TCR CDR3. TCRdb independently ran MiXCR on the multiplex PCR reads; one entry per CDR3 protein. Seen here are a few hundred thousand distinct CDR3 sequences, 15% to 19% observed once, and the top ten hold under 8%. Sequencing was carried out using blood. The receptors shown here come from a woman in her thirties with Graves' hyperthyroidism.

The chain joins TRBV7-2 to TRBJ2-5; 7 bases fit TRBD1. The J segment lost 3 bases and the V segment lost 6 bases, leaving 13 bases of the junction unmatched. CDR3 length: 16 amino acids. The germline V gene has CDR1 SGHTA and CDR2 FQGNSA. CDR3 in DNA: TGTGCCAGCAGTACTACCCCCGGGACAGTCGAAGAGACCCAGTACTTC. Its protein is CASSTTPGTVEETQYF.

This clonotype was counted a few times. The V call is TRBV15, the J call TRBJ1-1; perhaps TRBD1 as D (5 bases). Trimming removed 0 bases from V and 3 bases from J, with 11 bases in between. The CDR3 totals 15 residues. Germline assignment: CDR1 LNHNV and CDR2 YYDKDF (reference sequence). The CDR3 is CATSRDRRGDTEAFF. DNA of the CDR3: TGTGCCACCAGCAGAGATCGGCGGGGGGACACTGAAGCTTTCTTT.

This clonotype showed up just a few times. The rearrangement uses TRBV10-3 and TRBJ2-2; 7 bases are a match to TRBD2. Germline V gene data show CDR1 as ENHRY and CDR2 as SYGVKD. V shed 5 bases and J 8 bases; nucleotides not matched to a gene: 14. The CDR3 runs to 16 residues. CDR3 sequence reads: CAISRSGEGKRGELFF. The CDR3 DNA follows: TGTGCCATCAGTCGAAGCGGGGAGGGGAAGAGAGGGGAGCTGTTTTTT.

This clonotype was counted a few times. The chain has TRBV28 and TRBJ1-5, with unresolved D. The V gene lost 2 bases and the J gene lost 7 bases, with 12 bases spanning the gap. Germline CDR1 is MDHEN and CDR2 is SYDVKM. The CDR3 contains 14 residues. The CDR3 loop reads CASSLAEGSQPQHF. CDR3 DNA sequence: TGTGCCAGCAGTTTAGCGGAGGGCAGCCAGCCCCAGCATTTT.